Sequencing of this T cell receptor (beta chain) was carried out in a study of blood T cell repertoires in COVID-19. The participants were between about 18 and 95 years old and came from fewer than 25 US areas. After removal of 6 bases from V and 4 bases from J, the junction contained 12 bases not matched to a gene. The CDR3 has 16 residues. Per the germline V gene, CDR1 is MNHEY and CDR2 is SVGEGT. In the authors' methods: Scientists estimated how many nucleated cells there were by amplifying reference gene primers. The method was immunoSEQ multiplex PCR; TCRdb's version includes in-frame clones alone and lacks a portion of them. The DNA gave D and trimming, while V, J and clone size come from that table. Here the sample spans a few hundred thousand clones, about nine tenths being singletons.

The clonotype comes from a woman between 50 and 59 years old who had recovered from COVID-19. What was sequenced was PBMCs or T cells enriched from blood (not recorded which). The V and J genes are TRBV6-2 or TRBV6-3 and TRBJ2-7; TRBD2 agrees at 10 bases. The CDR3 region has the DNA TGTGCCAGCAGCCCTGGGCCTTCTAGCGGGAGTTACGAGCAGTACTTC. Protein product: CASSPGPSSGSYEQYF.